Below, 18 T cell receptor beta chains from the same sample are listed, as sequenced in a study of blood T cell repertoires in COVID-19. The repertoire was sequenced with immunoSEQ multiplex PCR; TCRdb's copy has only in-frame clones and lacks some. There are fewer than 70,000 clones in the sample; roughly 91% occur only once, and 7.8% lies in the top ten. The sequencing input was peripheral blood. The receptor set was obtained from a man aged 50 to 60 with active COVID-19.

The chain has TRBV14 and TRBJ2-7; 11 bases fit TRBD1. V lost 4 bases and J lost 3; bases outside the gene matches: 5. CDR3 length: 15 residues. CDR1 and CDR2 from the germline V gene are SGHDN and FVKESK. CDR3 amino acids: CASSRGQGEFYEQYF. The CDR3 coding sequence is TGTGCCAGCAGCCGGGGACAGGGGGAATTCTACGAGCAGTACTTC.

This rearrangement joins TRBV6-2 or TRBV6-3 to TRBJ1-4; 7 bases are shared with TRBD1. Germline values: CDR1 MNHEY, CDR2 SVGEGT. The CDR3 has 16 residues. The trim removed 6 bases at V and 0 bases at J, leaving 7 bases unmatched. CDR3 in DNA: TGTGCCAGCAGCCCGGACAGGACCACAACTAATGAAAAACTGTTTTTT. It is translated as CASSPDRTTTNEKLFF.

The rearrangement links TRBV28 to TRBJ1-3; a possible D gene is TRBD1 (6 bases). The CDR3 is 15 residues long. V gave up 5 bases and J gave up 4 bases, with 15 bases separating them. Per germline, CDR1 MDHEN and CDR2 SYDVKM. The CDR3 nucleotides are TGTGCCAGCAGTCCGACGGGGACATACGGAAACACCATATATTTT. Amino acids: CASSPTGTYGNTIYF.

The J gene is TRBJ1-2, the V gene TRBV28, with 7 bases identical to TRBD1. CDR3 length: 17 residues. CDR1 is MDHEN and CDR2 is SYDVKM in the germline V gene. Trimming took 6 bases from V and 3 from J; bases not matched to a gene: 16. CDR3 DNA sequence: TGTGCCAGCAGCGGTCCGGGACAGAAAATGATGTACTATGGCTACACCTTC. Its protein is CASSGPGQKMMYYGYTF.

V is TRBV7-9 and J is TRBJ2-1, with 9 bases matching TRBD2. The CDR3 runs to 16 residues. The germline gives CDR1 SEHNR, CDR2 FQNEAQ (reference sequence). V was pared by 5 bases and J by 8 bases, with 13 bases of the junction left unmatched. The CDR3: CASSPVAGAGIDEQFF. CDR3 DNA sequence: TGTGCCAGCAGCCCAGTAGCGGGAGCGGGTATTGATGAGCAGTTCTTC.

The chain has TRBV3-1 (or the pseudogene TRBV3-2) and TRBJ1-2, with TRBD1 matching over 8 bases. The CDR3 runs 13 residues. The V and J ends lost 3 bases and 7 bases, in that order; junction bases with no gene match: 4. Germline lookup yields CDR1 LGHDT and CDR2 YNNKEL (reference sequence). The CDR3 loop is CASSQDRVSGYTF. The CDR3, as DNA: TGTGCCAGCAGCCAGGACAGGGTTAGTGGCTACACCTTC.

This clone has only a few counts. The CDR3, as DNA: TGTGCCAGCAGCGGAGGCGACACGGGACAGGGGGTTTATGGCTACACCTTC. It encodes CASSGGDTGQGVYGYTF. The chain links TRBV7-9 to TRBJ1-2; 11 bases fit TRBD1. Per the germline V gene, CDR1 is SEHNR and CDR2 is FQNEAQ (reference sequence). The CDR3 extends over 17 amino acids. After removal of 5 bases from V and 5 bases from J, the junction contained 13 bases not matched to a gene.

This chain uses TRBV25-1 with TRBJ2-3, with 9 bases identical to TRBD2. Germline V lookup: CDR1 MGHDK, CDR2 SYGVNS. The CDR3 is made up of 15 amino acids. V shed 5 bases and J 4 bases; nucleotides not matched to a gene: 7. The CDR3 bases are TGTGCCAGCAGTCTAGCGGGGCAAGGTTCAGATACGCAGTATTTT. Amino acid sequence: CASSLAGQGSDTQYF.

The chain couples TRBV7-3 to TRBJ2-7; no firm D call. CDR1 is SGHTA, CDR2 FQGTGA, per germline. This CDR3 spans 13 amino acids. V was shortened by 2 bases and J by 3 bases, with 8 bases between the two germline ends. Written as DNA, the CDR3 is TGTGCCAGCAGCTTAGGCTCAGGCTACGAGCAGTACTTC. Translating it yields CASSLGSGYEQYF.

V gene TRBV18 combines with J gene TRBJ1-5; a weak D match, TRBD1 (5 bases). The CDR3 has 19 amino acids. CDR1 and CDR2 from the germline V gene are KGHSH and LQKENI. V lost 0 bases and J lost 0, with 18 bases in between. The CDR3 protein is CASSPPGAVGSNSNQPQHF. The CDR3 DNA sequence: TGTGCCAGCTCACCACCAGGGGCGGTGGGTTCTAATAGCAATCAGCCCCAGCATTTT.

The gene calls are TRBV19 and TRBJ2-3; D remains unclear. With 7 bases removed from V and 0 bases from J, the gap between germline ends came to 17 bases. This CDR3 has 16 amino acids. Germline V gene data show CDR1 as LNHDA and CDR2 as SQIVND (reference sequence). CDR3 bases: TGTGCCAGTACCCCTGTCGCGAGTCCTAGCACAGATACGCAGTATTTT. Protein product: CASTPVASPSTDTQYF.

The chain links TRBV6-1 to TRBJ2-1; no clear D. The CDR3 consists of 12 residues. The V gene's germline CDR1 is MNHNS and CDR2 SASEGT. Trimming cost V 5 bases and J 10 bases, with 12 bases left between them. Written as DNA, the CDR3 is TGTGCCAGCAGTTCCAACATCGGGGAGCAGTTCTTC. This codes for CASSSNIGEQFF.

The V call is TRBV9, the J call TRBJ2-3, with D maybe TRBD2 (7 bases). The germline CDR1 and CDR2 sequences are SGDLS and YYNGEE. Trimming left V 3 bases short and J 0 bases short, with 14 bases between. The CDR3 consists of 16 residues. This chain's CDR3 is CASSEGGSGSTDTQYF. CDR3 sequence (DNA): TGTGCCAGCAGCGAGGGGGGTAGCGGGAGCACAGATACGCAGTATTTT. The full variable domain, in which reference TRBV9 and TRBJ2-3 provide the parts outside the CDR3, is DSGVTQTPKHLITATGQRVTLRCSPRSGDLSVYWYQQSLDQGLQFLIQYYNGEERAKGNILERFSAQQFPDLHSELNLSSLELGDSALYFCASSEGGSGSTDTQYFGPGTRLTVL.

V and J are TRBV2 and TRBJ1-1; D is possibly TRBD1 (6 bases). This CDR3 region has 14 residues. V was cut by 6 bases and J by 3 bases, with 14 bases left in between. In germline, CDR1 is SNHLY, CDR2 FYNNEI. Here the CDR3 DNA reads TGTGCCAGCAGCTTCCAGGGGCGGGACACTGAAGCTTTCTTT. It translates to CASSFQGRDTEAFF. The full variable domain, completed using reference TRBV2 and TRBJ1-1, is EPEVTQTPSHQVTQMGQEVILRCVPISNHLYFYWYRQILGQKVEFLVSFYNNEISEKSEIFDDQFSVERPDGSNFTLKIRSTKLEDSAMYFCASSFQGRDTEAFFGQGTRLTVV.

The chain is built from TRBV9 and TRBJ1-2, with D possibly being TRBD1 (5 bases). CDR3 length: 12 residues. V lost 2 bases, J lost 7 bases, and 9 bases lay in between. Looked up from germline, CDR1 is SGDLS and CDR2 is YYNGEE. The CDR3 DNA reads as TGTGCCAGCAGCGTTGGAGGGACTGGCTACACCTTC. Its translation is CASSVGGTGYTF.

The chain has TRBV5-1 and TRBJ2-3; the match to TRBD2 covers 12 bases. Germline V lookup: CDR1 SGHRS, CDR2 YFSETQ. CDR3 length equals 16 residues. Unmatched junction bases numbered 7, after V lost 3 bases and J lost 5 bases. The CDR3 region is CASSSRLAGEGDTQYF. CDR3 in DNA: TGCGCCAGCAGCTCCAGACTAGCGGGGGAGGGAGATACGCAGTATTTT.

The chain links TRBV7-3 to TRBJ1-6; TRBD1 matches at 7 bases. CDR1 is SGHTA and CDR2 is FQGTGA in the germline V gene. The CDR3 contains 14 residues. V was clipped by 4 bases and J by 6 bases; unmatched bases: 3. CDR3 region: CASSSGTANSPLHF. In nucleotides, the CDR3 is TGTGCCAGCAGCTCCGGGACAGCTAATTCACCCCTCCACTTT.

This clone has a single count. The chain carries TRBV19 and TRBJ2-1; 10 bases line up with TRBD1. Looked up from germline, CDR1 is LNHDA and CDR2 is SQIVND (reference sequence). Unmatched junction bases numbered 3, after V lost 6 bases and J lost 1 base. This CDR3 contains 15 residues. The CDR3 nucleotides read TGTGCCAGTAGGGGGGACAGGGGTTCCTACAATGAGCAGTTCTTC. Translated: CASRGDRGSYNEQFF.